The 30 T cell receptor beta chains in this list originate from one sample, sequenced in a study of early T cells in non-severe SARS-CoV-2 infection (dated by TCRdb to the early 2020s). The library was prepared using 5' RACE. Sequencer: NextSeq 500. In TCRdb, the public reads were trimmed at Q25 with fastp and aligned with MiXCR, with productive beta chains retained. Every CDR3 protein is listed once, alongside the most common genes and DNA of its rows. In all, the sample holds tens of thousands of distinct CDR3 sequences, and approximately 14% of those were seen once. The top ten hold more than 3.5% of the sample. Sample: whole blood. The receptors come from an adult who was a healthcare worker with PCR-confirmed SARS-CoV-2 infection or an uninfected control (not recorded which).

The genes are TRBV6-2 or TRBV6-3 and TRBJ2-7; D call uncertain. This CDR3 spans 16 amino acids. Germline V gene sequence: CDR1 MNHEY, CDR2 SVGEGT. V gave up 2 bases and J gave up 2 bases, with 16 bases separating them. The CDR3 region is CASSYTHREMAYEQYF. The DNA of the CDR3 is TGTGCCAGCAGTTACACTCACAGAGAGATGGCCTACGAGCAGTACTTC.

The gene calls are TRBV19 and TRBJ2-1; weak D call: TRBD1 (5 bases). This CDR3 region has 15 residues. The germline V gene has CDR1 LNHDA and CDR2 SQIVND (reference sequence). Trimming took 1 base from V and 1 from J, leaving 8 bases between them. The CDR3 here is CASSIAQGSYNEQFF. CDR3 DNA: TGTGCCAGTAGTATAGCCCAGGGATCCTACAATGAGCAGTTCTTC.

This clonotype appeared many times. This chain connects TRBV7-9 to TRBJ2-3; TRBD2 is a possible D gene (5 bases). The V gene's germline CDR1 is SEHNR and CDR2 FQNEAQ (reference sequence). Trimming took off 5 bases at V and 4 bases at J, with 10 bases between the two ends. The CDR3 is 13 residues long. CDR3 in amino acids: CASSLAGADTQYF. CDR3 DNA sequence: TGTGCCAGCAGCCTGGCCGGGGCAGATACGCAGTATTTT. Full variable domain (missing parts from reference TRBV7-9 and TRBJ2-3): DTGVSQNPRHKITKRGQNVTFRCDPISEHNRLYWYRQTLGQGPEFLTYFQNEAQLEKSRLLSDRFSAERPKGSFSTLEIQRTEQGDSAMYLCASSLAGADTQYFGPGTRLTVL.

The chain joins TRBV6-5 to TRBJ1-4; a weak D match, TRBD1 (6 bases). Germline CDR1 and CDR2: MNHEY and SVGAGI. V was shortened by 3 bases and J by 8 bases, with 10 bases between the two germline ends. The CDR3 runs to 13 residues. DNA of the CDR3: TGTGCCAGCAGTTATCTCGGGGGCGAAAAACTGTTTTTT. Protein sequence: CASSYLGGEKLFF.

The table lists this clonotype with many counts. The rearrangement joins TRBV7-6 to TRBJ2-3; 11 bases agree with TRBD2. Trimming cost V 4 bases and J 5 bases; bases outside gene matches: 11. The CDR3 loop spans 17 amino acids. CDR1 is SGHVS and CDR2 is FNYEAQ in the germline V gene. CDR3 loop: CASSSPTSGELGDTQYF. The CDR3 DNA reads TGTGCCAGCAGCTCTCCGACTAGCGGGGAGCTCGGAGATACGCAGTATTTT. Using reference TRBV7-6 and TRBJ2-3 for the parts outside the CDR3, the full variable domain is GAGVSQSPRYKVTKRGQDVALRCDPISGHVSLYWYRQALGQGPEFLTYFNYEAQQDKSGLPNDRFSAERPEGSISTLTIQRTEQRDSAMYRCASSSPTSGELGDTQYFGPGTRLTVL.

This clonotype was picked up a small number of times. One end of the junction fails to match germline, which may point to a read error. The chain employs TRBV29-1 and TRBJ2-3; D gene unclear. The length of the CDR3 is 9 residues. CDR1 and CDR2 (germline): SQVTM, ANQGSEA. In DNA, the CDR3 is TGCAGCGTTGGCCGGCTCGGTGATTTT. Translating gives CSVGRLGDF.

V usage is TRBV7-2 and J usage is TRBJ1-4, with a weak D call TRBD1 (5 bases). Trimming cost V 8 bases and J 6 bases, with 16 bases left between them. CDR1 is SGHTA and CDR2 is FQGNSA in the germline V gene. The CDR3 is 14 residues long. The CDR3 DNA reads TGTGCCAGCGGAGCAGGGCAGTTTTATGAAAAACTGTTTTTT. Its protein product is CASGAGQFYEKLFF.

The rearrangement uses TRBV12-3 or TRBV12-4 and TRBJ2-7; D gene uncertain. The CDR3 contains 14 residues. Trimming shortened V by 1 base and J by 0 bases, and 7 bases separated the two germline ends. CDR3 in DNA: TGTGCCAGCAGTTTAGGGCTAAACTCCTACGAGCAGTACTTC. This translates into CASSLGLNSYEQYF.

This clonotype has just a few counts. V usage is TRBV20-1 and J usage is TRBJ2-7; D may be TRBD1 (6 bases). CDR1 and CDR2 (germline): DFQATT, SNEGSKA (reference sequence). The CDR3 runs 12 residues. The CDR3 DNA sequence: TGCAGCGTGGGGACAAACTCCTACGAGCAGTACTTC. Translating gives CSVGTNSYEQYF.

The sample holds many counts of this clonotype. The chain has TRBV25-1 and TRBJ1-1; 11 nucleotides line up with TRBD1. Germline-derived CDR1 and CDR2 are MGHDK and SYGVNS. The CDR3 is 14 amino acids. Trimming at V came to 1 base and at J to 10 bases, leaving 5 bases not matched to a gene. Here the CDR3 reads CASSESDRGRSAFF. In DNA form, the CDR3 reads TGTGCCAGCAGTGAATCGGACAGGGGGCGATCAGCTTTCTTT.

This clonotype was detected only a few times. The chain uses TRBV2 and TRBJ1-3; 9 bases are shared with TRBD1. The trim removed 6 bases at V and 3 bases at J, leaving 3 bases unmatched. Per germline, CDR1 SNHLY and CDR2 FYNNEI. The length of the CDR3 is 14 residues. CDR3 sequence reads: CASRGQGSGNTIYF. The DNA of the CDR3 is TGTGCCAGCAGAGGACAGGGGAGTGGAAACACCATATATTTT.

The sample holds many counts of this clonotype. The chain is built from TRBV20-1 and TRBJ2-7; TRBD2 agrees at 11 bases. The V segment lost 4 bases and the J segment 0 bases; nucleotides outside the gene matches: 2. The CDR3 loop spans 14 amino acids. Germline V gives CDR1 DFQATT, CDR2 SNEGSKA (reference sequence). CDR3 in amino acids: CSANLAGGSYEQYF. The CDR3 DNA sequence: TGCAGTGCTAACCTAGCGGGGGGCTCCTACGAGCAGTACTTC.

This clonotype was seen many times. The rearrangement uses TRBV20-1 and TRBJ2-7, with D perhaps matching TRBD1 (5 bases). V lost 1 base and J lost 2, with 18 bases in between. CDR1 and CDR2 from the germline V gene are DFQATT and SNEGSKA (reference sequence). The CDR3 runs 16 residues. The CDR3, as DNA: TGCAGTGCTAGAGGGTGGTTCTTTGACAGAGCCTACGAGCAGTACTTC. This sequence encodes CSARGWFFDRAYEQYF.

Ten or more counts support this clonotype. This chain joins TRBV2 and TRBJ2-1; 8 nucleotides align to TRBD1. V lost 5 bases to trimming and J lost 5 bases; unmatched junction nucleotides: 5. CDR1 is SNHLY and CDR2 is FYNNEI in the germline V gene. The CDR3 is 14 residues long. In DNA form, the CDR3 reads TGTGCCAGCAGTAGCCGGACAGGGAACAATGAGCAGTTCTTC. The encoded protein is CASSSRTGNNEQFF.

This clonotype was observed at least ten times. The rearrangement uses TRBV7-9 and TRBJ1-2; possibly TRBD1 for D (5 bases). The V end was cut by 5 bases, the J end by 4 bases, with 8 bases between. The CDR3 length is 12 residues. The germline V gene encodes CDR1 SEHNR and CDR2 FQNEAQ (reference sequence). In nucleotides, the CDR3 is TGTGCCAGCAGCCTCGACAGCTATGGCTACACCTTC. It specifies CASSLDSYGYTF.

This sequence joins TRBV25-1 and TRBJ1-1, with 7 bases aligning to TRBD1. Trimming took 6 bases from V and 7 from J; bases not matched to a gene: 5. Germline lookup yields CDR1 MGHDK and CDR2 SYGVNS. The CDR3 runs 12 residues. CDR3 coding DNA: TGTGCCAGCAGACAGGGGTGGGGTGAAGCTTTCTTT. It codes for CASRQGWGEAFF.

This clonotype was counted at least ten times. CDR3 coding DNA: TGCGCCAGCAGCAGCTCGGGCAGGGGCACTGAAGCTTTCTTT. It specifies CASSSSGRGTEAFF. The gene calls are TRBV5-1 and TRBJ1-1, with a tentative D call TRBD1 (6 bases). V was cut by 4 bases and J by 4 bases, with 14 bases left in between. The CDR3 consists of 14 residues. The germline CDR1 and CDR2 sequences are SGHRS and YFSETQ. Looking up the rest from reference TRBV5-1 and TRBJ1-1 gives the full variable domain: KAGVTQTPRYLIKTRGQQVTLSCSPISGHRSVSWYQQTPGQGLQFLFEYFSETQRNKGNFPGRFSGRQFSNSRSEMNVSTLELGDSALYLCASSSSGRGTEAFFGQGTRLTVV.

The V and J genes are TRBV6-6 and TRBJ1-4; 9 bases fit TRBD1. CDR1 and CDR2 (germline): MNHNY, SVGAGI (reference sequence). This CDR3 spans 16 amino acids. V trimming: 6 bases; J trimming: 3 bases; junction bases outside the gene matches: 8. CDR3: CASSWGQGGANEKLFF. In DNA, the CDR3 is TGTGCCAGCAGCTGGGGACAGGGAGGGGCTAATGAAAAACTGTTTTTT.

The chain employs TRBV20-1 and TRBJ2-1; D not certain. Trimming took 6 bases from V and 3 from J, leaving 15 bases between them. Germline values: CDR1 DFQATT, CDR2 SNEGSKA (reference sequence). The length of the CDR3 is 14 residues. The CDR3 here is CSAAWVLGYNEQFF. The CDR3, as DNA: TGCAGTGCCGCCTGGGTATTGGGCTACAATGAGCAGTTCTTC.

The J gene is TRBJ2-7, the V gene TRBV20-1; 7 bases map to TRBD1. The trim removed 1 base at V and 2 bases at J, leaving 5 bases unmatched. The CDR3 has 14 amino acids. Germline V gives CDR1 DFQATT, CDR2 SNEGSKA (reference sequence). The CDR3, as DNA: TGCAGTGCTAGAGGGGCAGGGGGTACCTACGAGCAGTACTTC. Its protein is CSARGAGGTYEQYF.

The V and J genes are TRBV5-1 and TRBJ2-1, with TRBD2 as a possible D gene (6 bases). CDR3 size: 12 residues. Trimming shortened V by 5 bases and J by 3 bases, and 6 bases separated the two germline ends. Looked up from germline, CDR1 is SGHRS and CDR2 is YFSETQ. CDR3 amino acids: CASRGGYNEQFF. In DNA form, the CDR3 reads TGCGCCAGCAGGGGAGGCTACAATGAGCAGTTCTTC.

The chain employs TRBV6-5 and TRBJ2-3; weak D call: TRBD2 (5 bases). CDR1 is MNHEY and CDR2 is SVGAGI in the germline V gene. There are 13 residues in the CDR3. V was trimmed by 8 bases and J by 5 bases, leaving 14 bases between them. The CDR3 DNA sequence: TGTGCCAGCTCGACGGGGTGGGAAGATACGCAGTATTTT. Amino acids: CASSTGWEDTQYF.

The chain has TRBV7-2 and TRBJ1-1, with 7 bases that match TRBD1. The CDR3 spans 14 residues. Germline CDR1 SGHTA, CDR2 FQGNSA. Losses at the gene ends were 4 bases for V and 6 bases for J; bases not matched to a gene: 8. CDR3 bases: TGTGCCAGCAGCTGGGCTGGCGGACAGGCTGAAGCTTTCTTT. The encoded protein is CASSWAGGQAEAFF.

The CDR3 region is CSVPSGGDEDTQYF. Here the CDR3 DNA reads TGCAGCGTTCCTAGCGGGGGCGATGAAGATACGCAGTATTTT. This chain links TRBV29-1 with TRBJ2-3, with TRBD2 matching over 10 bases. Losses at the gene ends were 5 bases for V and 5 bases for J; bases not matched to a gene: 7. The length of the CDR3 is 14 residues. CDR1 SQVTM and CDR2 ANQGSEA come from the germline V gene.

The chain carries TRBV14 and TRBJ1-2; 7 bases match TRBD1. The CDR3 is made up of 14 amino acids. Unmatched junction bases numbered 6, after V lost 4 bases and J lost 4 bases. From germline, CDR1 is SGHDN and CDR2 FVKESK. The chain's CDR3 is CASSPTTGPYGYTF. CDR3 nucleotide sequence: TGTGCCAGCAGCCCCACGACAGGGCCCTATGGCTACACCTTC.

This clonotype was detected ten times or more. The chain combines TRBV6-5 with TRBJ2-1; weak D call: TRBD1 (6 bases). From germline, CDR1 is MNHEY and CDR2 SVGAGI. CDR3 length: 13 amino acids. V lost 2 bases and J lost 6, with 8 bases in between. CDR3 amino acids: CASSYGGVNEQFF. The CDR3 DNA reads TGTGCCAGCAGTTACGGGGGCGTCAATGAGCAGTTCTTC.

CDR3 amino acids: CASRTSGGANTGELFF. The CDR3 bases are TGCGCCAGCAGGACTAGCGGGGGCGCGAACACCGGGGAGCTGTTTTTT. The chain couples TRBV5-1 to TRBJ2-2; 12 positions match TRBD2. Germline trimming cut 5 bases from V and 0 bases from J; bases unmatched to any gene: 2. CDR3 length equals 16 residues. The V gene's germline CDR1 is SGHRS and CDR2 YFSETQ.

This clonotype was seen ten or more times. The chain carries TRBV27 and TRBJ1-5; TRBD1 is a possible D gene (5 bases). Germline V gene sequence: CDR1 MNHEY, CDR2 SMNVEV (reference sequence). V gave up 6 bases and J gave up 3 bases, with 12 bases separating them. This CDR3 contains 14 residues. CDR3 DNA: TGTGCCAGCAGGCCGGGGGGTTACAATCAGCCCCAGCATTTT. This codes for CASRPGGYNQPQHF.

This clonotype was seen once. This chain uses TRBV6-1 with TRBJ2-7, with 9 bases aligning to TRBD1. Trimming cost V 6 bases and J 3 bases; bases outside gene matches: 6. The CDR3 is 14 amino acids. Germline lookup yields CDR1 MNHNS and CDR2 SASEGT. The CDR3 is CASRGTGRNYEQYF. Written as DNA, the CDR3 is TGTGCCAGCAGGGGGACAGGGAGGAACTACGAGCAGTACTTC.

This clonotype was observed a few times. The chain recombines TRBV20-1 with TRBJ1-6; a weak D match, TRBD1 (5 bases). The CDR3 loop spans 13 amino acids. Germline V CDR1 and CDR2: DFQATT, SNEGSKA (reference sequence). V was shortened by 3 bases and J by 7 bases, with 10 bases between the two germline ends. The DNA of the CDR3 is TGCAGTGCTAGGGGGCCGACCAATTCACCCCTCCACTTT. Translation: CSARGPTNSPLHF.